This entry lists 24 T cell receptor beta chains sequenced from one sample in a study of PD-L1 blockade in urothelial cancer. Specified time point: peripheral blood 6 weeks after treatment start. Produced via immunoSEQ multiplex PCR; TCRdb's table is partial and in-frame only. Among roughly 120,000 clones listed, about 89% were seen once. The source was PBMCs, collected around atezolizumab (anti-PD-L1) treatment. All receptors derive from a man in his sixties with urothelial cancer.

The gene calls are TRBV29-1 and TRBJ2-7, with D uncertain. Looked up from germline, CDR1 is SQVTM and CDR2 is ANQGSEA. The CDR3 covers 12 residues. The ends were cut back, 5 bases at V and 0 bases at J, with 8 bases in the middle. Here the CDR3 reads CSVLFGSYEQYF. The CDR3 nucleotides read TGCAGCGTTTTATTCGGCTCCTACGAGCAGTACTTC.

This chain connects TRBV4-1 to TRBJ2-1; 12 nucleotides align to TRBD2. The CDR3 loop spans 18 amino acids. Germline V gene lookup returns CDR1 MGHRA and CDR2 YSYEKL. V gave up 1 base and J gave up 10 bases; unmatched junction bases: 14. The CDR3 is CASSQALGLAGSTEEQFF. In nucleotides, the CDR3 is TGCGCCAGCAGCCAAGCACTTGGACTAGCGGGAAGTACCGAGGAGCAGTTCTTC.

V is TRBV5-5 and J is TRBJ2-1, with TRBD2 matching 13 bases. The CDR3 has 18 amino acids. Trimming removed 4 bases from V and 6 bases from J; junction bases left unmatched: 13. CDR1 and CDR2 from the germline V gene are SGHKS and YYEKEE (reference sequence). This CDR3 reads CASSPRWTSGGPSNEQFF. The CDR3, as DNA: TGTGCCAGCAGCCCCCGGTGGACTAGCGGGGGCCCTTCCAATGAGCAGTTCTTC.

This chain connects TRBV6-6 to TRBJ1-5; 9 bases map to TRBD1. This CDR3 spans 14 amino acids. The V segment lost 6 bases and the J segment 4 bases; nucleotides outside the gene matches: 4. Germline CDR1 is MNHNY and CDR2 is SVGAGI (reference sequence). The CDR3 bases are TGTGCCAGCAGAACCGGGACAGGGAATCAGCCCCAGCATTTT. Protein sequence: CASRTGTGNQPQHF.

This chain connects TRBV7-3 to TRBJ2-4; tentatively, D is TRBD2 (5 bases). The CDR3 sequence is 17 residues long. V gave up 5 bases and J gave up 0 bases, with 17 bases separating them. From germline, CDR1 is SGHTA and CDR2 FQGTGA. The CDR3: CASSPSSGPGAKNIQYF. The CDR3, as DNA: TGTGCCAGCAGCCCCTCCAGCGGTCCAGGAGCCAAAAACATTCAGTACTTC.

The rearrangement joins TRBV4-3 to TRBJ1-1; a possible D gene is TRBD1 (6 bases). The CDR3 runs to 14 residues. Germline CDR1 is LGHNA and CDR2 is YSLEER. V was pared by 1 base and J by 5 bases, with 11 bases between. The CDR3 bases are TGCGCCAGCAGCCAAGCGGGGGGCCGTACTGAAGCTTTCTTT. Translation: CASSQAGGRTEAFF.

The chain carries TRBV5-1 and TRBJ2-1; TRBD2 matches 10 bases. Looked up from germline, CDR1 is SGHRS and CDR2 is YFSETQ. J gave up 7 bases and V 4 bases, and 5 bases lay outside the gene matches. CDR3 length: 14 amino acids. Here the CDR3 reads CASSKAGGGNEQFF. The CDR3 DNA follows: TGCGCCAGCAGCAAAGCGGGAGGGGGGAATGAGCAGTTCTTC.

This clone was detected only once. The chain is built from TRBV19 and TRBJ2-1; 9 bases agree with TRBD2. Germline CDR1 and CDR2: LNHDA and SQIVND (reference sequence). This CDR3 has 16 residues. V lost 3 bases and J lost 4; bases outside the gene matches: 7. The CDR3 spells CASSIPSGIGYNEQFF. CDR3 bases: TGTGCCAGTAGTATCCCTAGCGGGATAGGATACAATGAGCAGTTCTTC. The entire variable domain, with the rest obtained from reference TRBV19 and TRBJ2-1, is as follows: DGGITQSPKYLFRKEGQNVTLSCEQNLNHDAMYWYRQDPGQGLRLIYYSQIVNDFQKGDIAEGYSVSREKKESFPLTVTSAQKNPTAFYLCASSIPSGIGYNEQFFGPGTRLTVL.

V and J are TRBV25-1 and TRBJ2-3, with D maybe TRBD1 (6 bases). The CDR3 totals 14 residues. Germline assignment: CDR1 MGHDK and CDR2 SYGVNS. V was pared by 8 bases and J by 0 bases, with 12 bases between. CDR3 region: CASEDSSSTDTQYF. The CDR3 DNA reads as TGTGCCAGCGAGGACAGTTCTAGCACAGATACGCAGTATTTT.

CDR3 DNA sequence: TGTGCCAGCAGTTTAGCGAGCGGGGGAGGCTACGAGCAGTACTTC. It specifies CASSLASGGGYEQYF. The V call is TRBV27, the J call TRBJ2-7; TRBD2 matches at 8 bases. V shed 2 bases and J 3 bases; nucleotides not matched to a gene: 6. There are 15 residues in the CDR3. Germline loops: CDR1 MNHEY, CDR2 SMNVEV (reference sequence).

For this clone: At the DNA level, this CDR3 is encoded by other sequences in the same sample as well. The chain carries TRBV15 and TRBJ2-5; D possibly corresponds to TRBD2 (6 bases). This CDR3 has 15 amino acids. The germline V gene has CDR1 LNHNV and CDR2 YYDKDF (reference sequence). V shed 2 bases and J shed 5 bases, with 15 bases lying between them. The CDR3 is CATSRSQGRGETQYF. The CDR3 DNA reads as TGTGCCACCAGCAGATCCCAGGGACGGGGGGAGACCCAGTACTTC.

This sequence joins TRBV6-1 and TRBJ2-4, with 7 bases aligning to TRBD1. The CDR3 spans 13 residues. Germline lookup yields CDR1 MNHNS and CDR2 SASEGT. Trimming cost V 8 bases and J 8 bases; bases outside gene matches: 9. CDR3 coding DNA: TGTGCCAGCGGTACAGGGGCGGTGGACATTCAGTACTTC. This translates into CASGTGAVDIQYF.

This chain links TRBV6-5 with TRBJ2-2; D possibly corresponds to TRBD1 (5 bases). Germline V gene data show CDR1 as MNHEY and CDR2 as SVGAGI. Deletions cut 8 bases from V and 4 bases from J, with 17 bases between. The CDR3 sequence is 15 residues long. The CDR3 spells CASGSGQGSTGELFF. The DNA for the CDR3 is TGTGCCAGCGGATCCGGACAAGGTAGCACCGGGGAGCTGTTTTTT.

This rearrangement joins TRBV10-3 to TRBJ2-6, with D tentatively TRBD1 (5 bases). The V gene lost 9 bases and the J gene lost 4 bases, with 10 bases spanning the gap. The CDR3 covers 13 residues. Germline V gene data show CDR1 as ENHRY and CDR2 as SYGVKD. The CDR3 region is CAIRGHGANVLTF. As DNA, the CDR3 is TGTGCCATTAGGGGTCACGGGGCCAACGTCCTGACTTTC.

Concerning this clone: The sample carries other DNA sequences with the same CDR3. This chain uses TRBV28 with TRBJ2-5; D remains unclear. The CDR3 is 11 amino acids. Germline CDR1 and CDR2: MDHEN and SYDVKM. The germline V and J ends were trimmed by 5 bases and 4 bases, with 5 bases remaining between them. The CDR3 nucleotides are TGTGCCAGCAGTCCCAGAGAGACCCAGTACTTC. Protein: CASSPRETQYF.

The chain is built from TRBV28 and TRBJ2-2; tentatively, D is TRBD1 (5 bases). V shed 5 bases and J shed 1 base, with 23 bases lying between them. Per the germline V gene, CDR1 is MDHEN and CDR2 is SYDVKM. The CDR3 extends over 19 amino acids. CDR3 residues: CASSTKRVSRVWNTGELFF. CDR3 bases: TGTGCCAGCAGTACGAAACGCGTGTCCAGGGTTTGGAACACCGGGGAGCTGTTTTTT. The full variable domain, rest sourced from reference TRBV28 and TRBJ2-2, is DVKVTQSSRYLVKRTGEKVFLECVQDMDHENMFWYRQDPGLGLRLIYFSYDVKMKEKGDIPEGYSVSREKKERFSLILESASTNQTSMYLCASSTKRVSRVWNTGELFFGEGSRLTVL.

The genes are TRBV6-1 and TRBJ1-2, with TRBD1 matching over 10 bases. CDR1 MNHNS and CDR2 SASEGT come from the germline V gene. The CDR3 has 14 amino acids. The ends lost 6 bases at V and 3 bases at J; junction bases unmatched: 4. The CDR3, as DNA: TGTGCCAGCAGGAGACAGGGGGCTGACTATGGCTACACCTTC. It codes for CASRRQGADYGYTF.

The chain carries TRBV7-9 and TRBJ2-5, with D tentatively TRBD2 (5 bases). This CDR3 is built from 14 residues. Trimming took off 2 bases at V and 1 base at J, with 8 bases between the two ends. Germline-derived CDR1 and CDR2 are SEHNR and FQNEAQ (reference sequence). The CDR3, as DNA: TGTGCCAGCAGCTTACCGGGGTCCCAAGAGACCCAGTACTTC. Encoded protein: CASSLPGSQETQYF. The full variable domain, rest sourced from reference TRBV7-9 and TRBJ2-5, is DTGVSQNPRHKITKRGQNVTFRCDPISEHNRLYWYRQTLGQGPEFLTYFQNEAQLEKSRLLSDRFSAERPKGSFSTLEIQRTEQGDSAMYLCASSLPGSQETQYFGPGTRLLVL.

The CDR3 protein is CASSESQGLARDEQYF. CDR3 in DNA: TGTGCCAGCAGTGAATCTCAGGGACTAGCGCGCGACGAGCAGTACTTC. The chain employs TRBV2 and TRBJ2-7; 10 bases are a match to TRBD2. Germline-derived CDR1 and CDR2 are SNHLY and FYNNEI. The V segment lost 2 bases and the J segment 5 bases; nucleotides outside the gene matches: 9. The CDR3 runs 16 residues.

This chain joins TRBV5-1 and TRBJ2-6; a possible D gene is TRBD1 (5 bases). Germline CDR1 reads SGHRS; CDR2 reads YFSETQ. The V and J ends lost 4 bases and 4 bases respectively, with 27 bases between them. The CDR3 has 20 residues. CDR3 protein: CASSSATPGLAGSGANVLTF. CDR3 bases: TGCGCCAGCAGCAGTGCAACCCCAGGGCTCGCAGGCTCCGGGGCCAACGTCCTGACTTTC.

Here the CDR3 DNA reads TGTGCCAGCAGCTTAGGGTCTGCGACCAGGCCCTCACAAAATACGCAGTATTTT. Translated: CASSLGSATRPSQNTQYF. This chain joins TRBV7-2 and TRBJ2-3; D unresolved. The length of the CDR3 is 18 residues. The V and J ends lost 1 base and 7 bases respectively, with 24 bases between them. Germline CDR1 and CDR2: SGHTA and FQGNSA.

V usage is TRBV5-1 and J usage is TRBJ2-6, with D perhaps TRBD1 (6 bases). CDR1 and CDR2 (germline): SGHRS, YFSETQ. V lost 4 bases and J 5 bases, leaving 13 bases between the germline ends. This CDR3 region has 15 residues. The CDR3 loop reads CASSGGQSRANVLTF. The CDR3 region has the DNA TGCGCCAGCAGCGGAGGACAGTCTCGGGCCAACGTCCTGACTTTC.

The chain's CDR3 is CASSFQQGYQPQHF. CDR3 coding DNA: TGTGCCAGCAGTTTTCAACAGGGTTATCAGCCCCAGCATTTT. The V and J genes are TRBV28 and TRBJ1-5, with D perhaps matching TRBD1 (6 bases). CDR1 and CDR2 from the germline V gene are MDHEN and SYDVKM. This CDR3 is 14 amino acids long. The ends were cut back, 3 bases at V and 5 bases at J, with 11 bases in the middle.

This chain uses TRBV28 with TRBJ1-1; D perhaps matches TRBD1 (5 bases). Germline CDR1 is MDHEN and CDR2 is SYDVKM. The CDR3 length is 14 residues. V gave up 7 bases and J gave up 4 bases, with 16 bases separating them. The CDR3 here is CASNPGRVSTEAFF. CDR3 nucleotides: TGTGCCAGCAACCCCGGCAGGGTGAGCACTGAAGCTTTCTTT.